A selection of T cell receptor beta chains follows, all from one sample in a study of memory CD4+ T cells and cytomegalovirus serostatus. Clones were read by immunoSEQ multiplex PCR, and TCRdb kept only the in-frame ones, dropping some. This sample has about 50,000 clones; roughly 78% occur once, and the top ten carry less than 0.85%. Specimen: memory CD4+ T cells from blood. These receptors came from an adult in good health and CMV-seronegative. The conserved cysteine and the conserved F or W are not part of the CDR3 here.

>TRBJ1-1|TRBV9
ASSVGRGPERNTEAF
>TRBJ2-5|TRBV9
ASSVGSSGIGETQY
>TRBJ1-2|TRBV7-8
ASSSGSQRNYGYT
>TRBJ2-7|TRBV2
ASSAEYISYEQY
>TRBJ2-5|TRBV29-1
SAEARGETQY
>TRBJ1-2|TRBV5-4
ASSPREDYGYT
>TRBJ1-2|TRBV27
ASALPRINYGYT
>TRBJ1-1|TRBV9
ASSARPNTEAF
>TRBJ2-3|TRBV7-2
ASSLARNLAGSSTDTQY
>TRBJ1-1|TRBV5-1
ASSYGQGGYTEAF
>TRBJ1-5|TRBV30
AWSHPDRGWHQPQH
>TRBJ1-5|TRBV6-4
ATLTGPSNQPQH
>TRBJ2-1|TRBV27
ASTGRAALMSSYNEQF
>TRBJ2-2|TRBV2
ASTPRTAGTGELF
>TRBJ1-1|TRBV5-4
ASSWIQGRNTEAF
>TRBJ1-5|TRBV6-5
ASSRSDDQPQH
>TRBJ1-1|TRBV14
ASSQTAGRRGAF
>TRBJ1-5|TRBV5-4
ASSQGTGYNQPQH
>TRBJ2-2|TRBV7-9
ASSLVVSGSHTGELF
>TRBJ1-2|TRBV5-4
ASSQDGGGGEGYT
>TRBJ2-5|TRBV14
ASSLQETQY
>TRBJ1-1|TRBV30
AWRIAGLGNTEAF